A single sample gave rise to the 24 T cell receptor beta chains below, sequenced in a study of OX40 agonist ivuxolimab in advanced cancers. Data came from immunoSEQ multiplex PCR; TCRdb stores just in-frame clones and leaves some out. There are 45,000 to 60,000 clones in the sample; around 80% occur only once, and less than 4.5% lies in the top ten. The source was CD4+ or CD8+ T cells sorted from blood, collected in a trial of the OX40 agonist ivuxolimab. Every receptor here comes from an adult with an advanced solid tumor such as melanoma, head and neck, liver or kidney cancer.

This clone was seen only a few times. The rearrangement links TRBV18 to TRBJ1-4; 8 positions match TRBD1. CDR3 size: 15 residues. The germline V gene has CDR1 KGHSH and CDR2 LQKENI. V lost 3 bases, J lost 10 bases, and 10 bases stayed unmatched. CDR3 region: CASSPVGQGIGKLFF. As DNA, the CDR3 is TGTGCCAGCTCACCCGTCGGACAGGGTATCGGAAAACTGTTTTTT.

V and J are TRBV2 and TRBJ1-2, with 10 nucleotides matching TRBD1. The CDR3 runs to 16 residues. Germline V gives CDR1 SNHLY, CDR2 FYNNEI. Losses at the gene ends were 3 bases for V and 3 bases for J; bases not matched to a gene: 7. The CDR3 loop reads CASSEIGTGADYGYTF. As DNA, the CDR3 is TGTGCCAGCAGTGAGATAGGGACAGGGGCTGACTATGGCTACACCTTC.

V and J are TRBV19 and TRBJ2-6, with D unclear. The CDR3 totals 16 residues. Per germline, CDR1 LNHDA and CDR2 SQIVND (reference sequence). V lost 6 bases, J lost 0 bases, and 12 bases lay in between. The CDR3 sequence: CASRTGRVSGANVLTF. Here the CDR3 DNA reads TGTGCCAGTAGGACCGGACGGGTCTCTGGGGCCAACGTCCTGACTTTC. Combining the CDR3 with reference TRBV19 and TRBJ2-6 gives the whole variable domain DGGITQSPKYLFRKEGQNVTLSCEQNLNHDAMYWYRQDPGQGLRLIYYSQIVNDFQKGDIAEGYSVSREKKESFPLTVTSAQKNPTAFYLCASRTGRVSGANVLTFGAGSRLTVL.

This sequence joins TRBV7-8 and TRBJ2-3, with 7 bases fitting TRBD2. The germline CDR1 and CDR2 sequences are SGHVS and FQNEAQ. The CDR3 extends over 15 amino acids. Trimming cost V 5 bases and J 4 bases; bases outside gene matches: 9. The CDR3 here is CASSLGLVSPDTQYF. CDR3 sequence (DNA): TGTGCCAGCAGCCTCGGACTAGTATCCCCAGATACGCAGTATTTT. Full variable domain (remainder filled in from reference TRBV7-8 and TRBJ2-3): GAGVSQSPRYKVAKRGQDVALRCDPISGHVSLFWYQQALGQGPEFLTYFQNEAQLDKSGLPSDRFFAERPEGSVSTLKIQRTQQEDSAVYLCASSLGLVSPDTQYFGPGTRLTVL.

The gene calls are TRBV28 and TRBJ2-4; 10 bases map to TRBD2. The trim removed 5 bases at V and 4 bases at J, leaving 5 bases unmatched. Germline assignment: CDR1 MDHEN and CDR2 SYDVKM. The CDR3 contains 15 residues. CDR3 region: CASSDWTSGKNIQYF. The CDR3, as DNA: TGTGCCAGCAGTGACTGGACTAGCGGAAAAAACATTCAGTACTTC.

The chain links TRBV7-9 to TRBJ2-1, with TRBD1 matching over 7 bases. V trimming: 5 bases; J trimming: 7 bases; junction bases outside the gene matches: 5. CDR3 length: 13 residues. Germline V lookup: CDR1 SEHNR, CDR2 FQNEAQ (reference sequence). CDR3 loop: CASSPTGKNEQFF. The CDR3 coding sequence is TGTGCCAGCAGCCCGACAGGGAAAAATGAGCAGTTCTTC.

The count of this clone is one. V gene TRBV11-2 combines with J gene TRBJ1-1, with D possibly matching TRBD1 (5 bases). The CDR3 loop spans 13 amino acids. From germline, CDR1 is SGHAT and CDR2 FQNNGV. Trimming left V 5 bases short and J 9 bases short, with 16 bases between. This chain's CDR3 is CASSINLQGKAFF. The CDR3 DNA sequence: TGTGCCAGCAGCATTAATCTGCAGGGAAAAGCTTTCTTT.

This clone was seen just once. V and J are TRBV2 and TRBJ1-2; 9 bases are a match to TRBD1. With V trimmed by 5 bases and J by 3 bases, 13 bases remained unmatched. The CDR3 contains 17 residues. Germline V gives CDR1 SNHLY, CDR2 FYNNEI. CDR3 protein: CASSYLRLRDRDYGYTF. The CDR3 DNA reads TGTGCCAGCAGTTACCTCCGTTTGCGGGACAGGGACTATGGCTACACCTTC.

The chain uses TRBV7-8 and TRBJ1-2; tentatively, D is TRBD1 (5 bases). This CDR3 contains 14 residues. Germline loops: CDR1 SGHVS, CDR2 FQNEAQ. V was clipped by 1 base and J by 5 bases, with 11 bases between them. CDR3 region: CASSLERQTYGYTF. CDR3 nucleotides: TGTGCCAGCAGCTTAGAGAGACAGACGTATGGCTACACCTTC. Together with reference TRBV7-8 and TRBJ1-2, the CDR3 gives the full variable domain: GAGVSQSPRYKVAKRGQDVALRCDPISGHVSLFWYQQALGQGPEFLTYFQNEAQLDKSGLPSDRFFAERPEGSVSTLKIQRTQQEDSAVYLCASSLERQTYGYTFGSGTRLTVV.

This clone was picked up a small number of times. The rearrangement links TRBV9 to TRBJ2-7; 8 bases agree with TRBD2. Germline V lookup: CDR1 SGDLS, CDR2 YYNGEE. Trimming at V came to 3 bases and at J to 6 bases, leaving 8 bases not matched to a gene. The CDR3 consists of 14 residues. CDR3: CASSGGLAKGEQYF. Here the CDR3 DNA reads TGTGCCAGCAGCGGTGGACTAGCAAAAGGCGAGCAGTACTTC.

V and J are TRBV28 and TRBJ1-2; unclear D gene. Deletions cut 4 bases from V and 5 bases from J, with 5 bases between. The CDR3 consists of 11 residues. Germline lookup yields CDR1 MDHEN and CDR2 SYDVKM. The CDR3 DNA sequence: TGTGCCAGCAGTTCCCGATATGGCTACACCTTC. Amino acid sequence: CASSSRYGYTF.

CDR3 in amino acids: CASNDPGSSRSGELFF. In DNA form, the CDR3 reads TGTGCCAGTAACGACCCGGGATCTTCCCGATCCGGGGAGCTGTTTTTT. This sequence joins TRBV19 and TRBJ2-2; TRBD2 might be the D (5 bases). In germline, CDR1 is LNHDA, CDR2 SQIVND (reference sequence). CDR3 length: 16 amino acids. V was pared by 7 bases and J by 6 bases, with 21 bases between.

The rearrangement links TRBV5-6 to TRBJ2-4; possibly TRBD1 or TRBD2 for D (5 bases each). CDR1 is SGHDT, CDR2 YYEEEE, per germline. The CDR3 contains 18 residues. V was trimmed by 4 bases and J by 0 bases, leaving 20 bases between them. The CDR3 loop reads CASSPWTLVSLAKNIQYF. Written as DNA, the CDR3 is TGTGCCAGCAGCCCTTGGACACTAGTTTCTCTAGCCAAAAACATTCAGTACTTC. Drawing the rest from reference TRBV5-6 and TRBJ2-4, the complete variable domain is DAGVTQSPTHLIKTRGQQVTLRCSPKSGHDTVSWYQQALGQGPQFIFQYYEEEERQRGNFPDRFSGHQFPNYSSELNVNALLLGDSALYLCASSPWTLVSLAKNIQYFGAGTRLSVL.

DNA for the CDR3: TGTGCCAGCAGCTTAGGGGACCTTAATACGCAGTATTTT. Residues: CASSLGDLNTQYF. The chain uses TRBV7-6 and TRBJ2-3; the D call may be TRBD1 or TRBD2 (5 bases each). Germline V lookup: CDR1 SGHVS, CDR2 FNYEAQ. V was cut by 1 base and J by 7 bases, with 9 bases left in between. The CDR3 extends over 13 amino acids. Full variable domain (remainder filled in from reference TRBV7-6 and TRBJ2-3): GAGVSQSPRYKVTKRGQDVALRCDPISGHVSLYWYRQALGQGPEFLTYFNYEAQQDKSGLPNDRFSAERPEGSISTLTIQRTEQRDSAMYRCASSLGDLNTQYFGPGTRLTVL.

This clone was counted a few times. The genes are TRBV9 and TRBJ1-3; D is ambiguous. The CDR3 has 12 residues. Germline CDR1 is SGDLS and CDR2 is YYNGEE. Deletions cut 2 bases from V and 4 bases from J, with 4 bases between. CDR3 sequence reads: CASSVTGNTIYF. DNA of the CDR3: TGTGCCAGCAGCGTTACAGGAAACACCATATATTTT.

This sequence joins TRBV5-1 and TRBJ2-7, with D perhaps matching TRBD2 (6 bases). This CDR3 contains 13 residues. Germline CDR1 is SGHRS and CDR2 is YFSETQ. V was trimmed by 4 bases and J by 5 bases, leaving 13 bases between them. CDR3 DNA: TGCGCCAGCAGCGTGCTAGCGACGAACGAGCAGTACTTC. Translation: CASSVLATNEQYF.

This sequence joins TRBV2 and TRBJ1-4; D gene ambiguous. Germline V gene sequence: CDR1 SNHLY, CDR2 FYNNEI. V lost 1 base to trimming and J lost 8 bases, with 8 bases between them. The CDR3 consists of 13 residues. The CDR3: CASSEDRREKLFF. The CDR3 DNA reads as TGTGCCAGCAGTGAAGACCGACGGGAAAAACTGTTTTTT.

The chain links TRBV4-1 to TRBJ2-7; D unclear. The CDR3 is 13 amino acids. The germline V gene has CDR1 MGHRA and CDR2 YSYEKL. Trimming removed 4 bases at V and 3 bases at J, with 10 bases between. Here the CDR3 reads CASSLPGNYEQYF. In DNA form, the CDR3 reads TGCGCCAGCAGCCTCCCGGGCAACTACGAGCAGTACTTC.

This sequence joins TRBV28 and TRBJ2-1; TRBD2 matches at 14 bases. In germline, CDR1 is MDHEN, CDR2 SYDVKM. The CDR3 extends over 15 amino acids. With 5 bases clipped from V and 6 bases from J, the junction kept 3 bases outside the gene matches. The CDR3 DNA follows: TGTGCCAGCAGTGAGACTAGCGGGAGGGCCAATGAGCAGTTCTTC. Amino acids: CASSETSGRANEQFF.

Relative to its sample, this clone is medium-sized. The chain employs TRBV6-5 and TRBJ2-5; possibly TRBD2 for D (7 bases). Trimming cost V 5 bases and J 7 bases, with 17 bases left between them. The CDR3 runs 14 residues. The germline CDR1 and CDR2 sequences are MNHEY and SVGAGI. The CDR3 DNA is TGTGCCAGCAGTGAGGGGGGGTCCGTGGTGACCCAGTACTTC. Translation gives CASSEGGSVVTQYF.

This clone was observed a single time. This chain links TRBV11-2 with TRBJ1-2; 9 nucleotides line up with TRBD1. The CDR3 loop spans 14 amino acids. CDR1 and CDR2 (germline): SGHAT, FQNNGV. V was pared by 5 bases and J by 5 bases, with 6 bases of the junction left unmatched. The CDR3 protein is CASSPGQGGYGYTF. The DNA of the CDR3 is TGTGCCAGCAGCCCGGGACAGGGTGGTTATGGCTACACCTTC. Drawing the rest from reference TRBV11-2 and TRBJ1-2, the complete variable domain is EAGVAQSPRYKIIEKRQSVAFWCNPISGHATLYWYQQILGQGPKLLIQFQNNGVVDDSQLPKDRFSAERLKGVDSTLKIQPAKLEDSAVYLCASSPGQGGYGYTFGSGTRLTVV.

The chain joins TRBV7-8 to TRBJ1-4; TRBD1 matches at 9 bases. CDR1 SGHVS and CDR2 FQNEAQ come from the germline V gene. This CDR3 region has 15 residues. V was pared by 1 base and J by 5 bases, with 2 bases of the junction left unmatched. CDR3 sequence: CASSLDRGRNEKLFF. For the CDR3, the DNA is TGTGCCAGCAGCTTAGACAGGGGGCGAAATGAAAAACTGTTTTTT.

This clone was detected only once. The CDR3 nucleotides are TGTGCCAGCAGCTCAGGGACAGGAACTAACTATGGCTACACCTTC. Translated: CASSSGTGTNYGYTF. The V call is TRBV7-2, the J call TRBJ1-2; 8 positions match TRBD1. Germline assignment: CDR1 SGHTA and CDR2 FQGNSA. This CDR3 has 15 amino acids. V shed 4 bases and J 0 bases; nucleotides not matched to a gene: 4.

The chain combines TRBV2 with TRBJ2-7; 8 nucleotides line up with TRBD1. Germline V gives CDR1 SNHLY, CDR2 FYNNEI. The trim removed 3 bases at V and 6 bases at J, leaving 13 bases unmatched. The CDR3 consists of 16 residues. CDR3 region: CASSERPGQASREQYF. The CDR3, as DNA: TGTGCCAGCAGTGAGCGCCCGGGACAGGCTTCACGCGAGCAGTACTTC.